Listed here is a single T cell receptor beta chain. This sample was included in a study of blood T cell repertoires in COVID-19. Profiled with immunoSEQ multiplex PCR; TCRdb holds only in-frame clones, not every one. This table holds 99,000 or so clones, roughly 84% found once. This CDR3 has 16 residues. Germline V gives CDR1 SGHDT, CDR2 YYEEEE. After removal of 6 bases from V and 1 base from J, the junction contained 6 bases not matched to a gene. Sequencing input: peripheral blood. The TCR sequence derives from a woman aged 60 to 75 in a cohort sampled during active or convalescent COVID-19. The chain joins TRBV5-6 to TRBJ2-3; 12 bases are shared with TRBD1. The DNA of the CDR3 is TGTGCCAGCAATCGGCGGGACAGGGGGCGCACAGATACGCAGTATTTT. Translating it yields CASNRRDRGRTDTQYF.